Below are 3 T cell receptor beta chains sequenced from a single sample in a study of T cells in localized non-small cell lung cancer. Assay used: immunoSEQ multiplex PCR; TCRdb lists only in-frame clones, some missing. The sample consists of 45,000 to 60,000 clones, roughly 90% of them appearing once. Sequenced material: peripheral blood, taken before any cancer treatment. The receptors here all came from a woman between 35 and 75 years old with stage I lung adenocarcinoma.

The chain couples TRBV19 to TRBJ2-7, with D possibly called TRBD1 or TRBD2 (5 bases each). The CDR3 sequence is 13 residues long. Germline loops: CDR1 LNHDA, CDR2 SQIVND (reference sequence). V lost 5 bases to trimming and J lost 4 bases, with 12 bases between them. CDR3 DNA sequence: TGTGCCAGTAGTCAGGGAGTGGAGTACGAGCAGTACTTC. Translating it yields CASSQGVEYEQYF. Drawing the rest from reference TRBV19 and TRBJ2-7, the complete variable domain is DGGITQSPKYLFRKEGQNVTLSCEQNLNHDAMYWYRQDPGQGLRLIYYSQIVNDFQKGDIAEGYSVSREKKESFPLTVTSAQKNPTAFYLCASSQGVEYEQYFGPGTRLTVT.

V usage is TRBV5-1 and J usage is TRBJ1-1, with D unclear. The CDR3 extends over 15 amino acids. CDR1 is SGHRS and CDR2 is YFSETQ in the germline V gene. Deletions cut 0 bases from V and 1 base from J, with 10 bases between. The CDR3 DNA reads TGCGCCAGCAGCTTGGGTGGACCCCAGAACACTGAAGCTTTCTTT. This sequence encodes CASSLGGPQNTEAFF.

This clone was observed a handful of times. The chain employs TRBV7-9 and TRBJ2-1; 10 bases map to TRBD2. This CDR3 has 15 amino acids. With V trimmed by 5 bases and J by 9 bases, 10 bases remained unmatched. CDR1 and CDR2 from the germline V gene are SEHNR and FQNEAQ (reference sequence). The CDR3 reads CASSPLAGAVLEQFF. Here the CDR3 DNA reads TGTGCCAGCAGCCCGCTAGCGGGGGCCGTTCTTGAGCAGTTCTTC.